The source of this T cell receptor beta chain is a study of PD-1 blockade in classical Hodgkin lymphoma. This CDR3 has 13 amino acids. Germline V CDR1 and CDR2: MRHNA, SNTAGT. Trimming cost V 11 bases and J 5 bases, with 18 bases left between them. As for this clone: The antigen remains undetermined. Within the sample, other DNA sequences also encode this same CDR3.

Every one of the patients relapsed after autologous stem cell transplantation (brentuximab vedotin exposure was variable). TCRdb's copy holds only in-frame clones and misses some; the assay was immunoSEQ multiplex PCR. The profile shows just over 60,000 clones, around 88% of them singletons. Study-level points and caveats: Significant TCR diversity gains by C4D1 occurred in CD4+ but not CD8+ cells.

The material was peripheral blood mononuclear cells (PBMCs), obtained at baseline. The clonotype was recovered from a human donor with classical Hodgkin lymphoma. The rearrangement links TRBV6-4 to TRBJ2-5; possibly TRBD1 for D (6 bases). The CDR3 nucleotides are TGTGCCCAGCAGAGGGGGTATCTGGAGACCCAGTACTTC. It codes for CAQQRGYLETQYF.